The rows below give T cell receptor beta chains drawn from one sample of a study of technical replicates of blood from four donors. Sequenced by immunoSEQ multiplex PCR; TCRdb stores in-frame clones only, minus some. The sample lists about 94,000 clones; around 96% were seen once. The specimen sequenced was T cells isolated from PBMCs. These receptors were collected from a human donor in good health. CDR3s include the opening cysteine and the closing phenylalanine or tryptophan. Fields, in order: CDR3 length, D gene, J gene, clone size, V gene, CDR3 DNA, CDR3 protein. A D gene is named only where the DNA matches it firmly. Where a row states a size, it is once, few, many or the class of an expanded clone; other rows omit it.

len: 11
d_gene: -
j_gene: TRBJ1-2
abundance: -
v_gene: TRBV28
CDR3nt: TGTGCCAGCAGTTATAAATATGGCTACACCTTC
CDR3aa: CASSYKYGYTF

len: 16
d_gene: TRBD2
j_gene: TRBJ2-5
abundance: -
v_gene: TRBV10-1
CDR3nt: TGCGCCAGCAGTCCGGGACTAGCGGGAGACTGGGAGACCCAGTACTTC
CDR3aa: CASSPGLAGDWETQYF

len: 11
d_gene: -
j_gene: TRBJ2-2
abundance: few
v_gene: TRBV29-1
CDR3nt: TGCAGCGTTGGGAGGGGCGGGGAGCTGTTTTTT
CDR3aa: CSVGRGGELFF

len: 14
d_gene: TRBD1
j_gene: TRBJ2-2
abundance: -
v_gene: TRBV27
CDR3nt: TGTGCCAGCAGTGGGACAGAATACACCGGGGAGCTGTTTTTT
CDR3aa: CASSGTEYTGELFF

len: 15
d_gene: TRBD1
j_gene: TRBJ2-2
abundance: -
v_gene: TRBV4-1
CDR3nt: TGCGCCAGCAGCCAGATCGGACAGGGGCCCGGGGAGCTGTTTTTT
CDR3aa: CASSQIGQGPGELFF

len: 14
d_gene: TRBD1
j_gene: TRBJ1-2
abundance: -
v_gene: TRBV6-1
CDR3nt: TGTGCCAGCAGTGGGACAGGGTTGAACTATGGCTACACCTTC
CDR3aa: CASSGTGLNYGYTF

len: 16
d_gene: -
j_gene: TRBJ2-1
abundance: -
v_gene: TRBV2
CDR3nt: TGTGCCAGCGATCTAGGACTCGGGAGCTCCTACAATGAGCAGTTCTTC
CDR3aa: CASDLGLGSSYNEQFF

len: 15
d_gene: TRBD1
j_gene: TRBJ1-4
abundance: -
v_gene: TRBV5-1
CDR3nt: TGCGCCAGCAGGCAGGGGGCTGCGACTAATGAAAAACTGTTTTTT
CDR3aa: CASRQGAATNEKLFF

len: 15
d_gene: -
j_gene: TRBJ1-4
abundance: -
v_gene: TRBV28
CDR3nt: TGTGCCAGCAGTCCCCACGACGGGCAGGGTGAAAAACTGTTTTTT
CDR3aa: CASSPHDGQGEKLFF

len: 19
d_gene: TRBD1
j_gene: TRBJ1-5
abundance: -
v_gene: TRBV11-2
CDR3nt: TGTGCCAGCAGCTTAAACGCCGCCAGAACAGGGGGTTCGGCTCAGCCCCAGCATTTT
CDR3aa: CASSLNAARTGGSAQPQHF

len: 14
d_gene: -
j_gene: TRBJ2-3
abundance: -
v_gene: TRBV6-4
CDR3nt: TGTGCCAGCAGTGACGAGAACAGTCAAGATACGCAGTATTTT
CDR3aa: CASSDENSQDTQYF

len: 13
d_gene: TRBD1
j_gene: TRBJ2-7
abundance: few
v_gene: TRBV2
CDR3nt: TGTGCCAGCAGTGAACTGACAGGGTTCGAGCAGTACTTC
CDR3aa: CASSELTGFEQYF

len: 13
d_gene: -
j_gene: TRBJ2-5
abundance: -
v_gene: TRBV5-6
CDR3nt: TGTGCCAGCAGCTTGTCAGACCAAGAGACCCAGTACTTC
CDR3aa: CASSLSDQETQYF

len: 14
d_gene: -
j_gene: TRBJ2-7
abundance: -
v_gene: TRBV5-1
CDR3nt: TGCGCCAGCAGCAGCGGCGGAGGATTGTCGGAGCAGTACTTC
CDR3aa: CASSSGGGLSEQYF

len: 15
d_gene: -
j_gene: TRBJ2-3
abundance: -
v_gene: TRBV19
CDR3nt: TGTGCCAGTAGTATATCGACTGTTACTCGACATACGCAGTATTTT
CDR3aa: CASSISTVTRHTQYF

len: 14
d_gene: TRBD1
j_gene: TRBJ2-3
abundance: -
v_gene: TRBV11-3
CDR3nt: TGTGCCAGCAGCTTGACAGGGGTAACAGATACGCAGTATTTT
CDR3aa: CASSLTGVTDTQYF

len: 16
d_gene: TRBD2
j_gene: TRBJ2-7
abundance: -
v_gene: TRBV28
CDR3nt: TGTGCCAGCAGTTTCTTAGAGATGGGCGGGAGGGCCATTTCGAGCTTC
CDR3aa: CASSFLEMGGRAISSF

len: 11
d_gene: -
j_gene: TRBJ2-2
abundance: -
v_gene: TRBV9
CDR3nt: TGTGCCAGCAGCGTCAAAGGGGAGCTGTTTTTT
CDR3aa: CASSVKGELFF

len: 12
d_gene: TRBD1
j_gene: TRBJ2-7
abundance: -
v_gene: TRBV27
CDR3nt: TGTGCCAGCGGGGACAGGGTCTACGAGCAGTACTTC
CDR3aa: CASGDRVYEQYF

len: 17
d_gene: -
j_gene: TRBJ2-4
abundance: -
v_gene: TRBV2
CDR3nt: TGTGCCAGCAGTGTTTTGGAGGCGGGGCTAGCCAAAAACATTCAGTACTTC
CDR3aa: CASSVLEAGLAKNIQYF

len: 17
d_gene: TRBD1
j_gene: TRBJ2-3
abundance: -
v_gene: TRBV28
CDR3nt: TGTGCCAGCAGTCCACCCCGATCTCAGGGGGCGGAAGGGAAACAGTATTTT
CDR3aa: CASSPPRSQGAEGKQYF

len: 13
d_gene: TRBD1
j_gene: TRBJ2-7
abundance: -
v_gene: TRBV29-1
CDR3nt: TGCAGCGCCGCGGACAGGGGGCCCTACGAGCAGTACTTC
CDR3aa: CSAADRGPYEQYF

len: 16
d_gene: TRBD1
j_gene: TRBJ2-1
abundance: -
v_gene: TRBV5-4
CDR3nt: TGTGCCAGCAGCTTTCCGCCGGGACAGGGAAGGAATGAGCAGTTCTTC
CDR3aa: CASSFPPGQGRNEQFF

len: 14
d_gene: -
j_gene: TRBJ2-4
abundance: -
v_gene: TRBV30
CDR3nt: TGTGCCTGGAGTGTACAGGATACGAGGCACATACAGTACTTC
CDR3aa: CAWSVQDTRHIQYF

len: 14
d_gene: TRBD1
j_gene: TRBJ2-7
abundance: -
v_gene: TRBV4-1
CDR3nt: TGCGCCAGCAGCTCAGGACAGGGGAATTACGAGCAGTACTTC
CDR3aa: CASSSGQGNYEQYF

len: 14
d_gene: TRBD1
j_gene: TRBJ2-7
abundance: -
v_gene: TRBV9
CDR3nt: TGTGCCAGCAGCGTAGAGGGGGCGGCCTACGAGCAGTACTTC
CDR3aa: CASSVEGAAYEQYF

len: 13
d_gene: -
j_gene: TRBJ2-1
abundance: -
v_gene: TRBV5-1
CDR3nt: TGCGCCAGCAGCTTGGCCAGGGGTAATGAGCAGTTCTTC
CDR3aa: CASSLARGNEQFF

len: 17
d_gene: TRBD2
j_gene: TRBJ2-1
abundance: -
v_gene: TRBV6-4
CDR3nt: TGTGCCAGCAGTTCCCGGGGTAGCGGGAGGTACTACAATGAGCAGTTCTTC
CDR3aa: CASSSRGSGRYYNEQFF

len: 16
d_gene: -
j_gene: TRBJ2-7
abundance: once
v_gene: TRBV6-5
CDR3nt: TGTGCCAGCAGTTCCGAAGAGGATGCGGCCTCCTACGAGCAGTACTTC
CDR3aa: CASSSEEDAASYEQYF

len: 15
d_gene: TRBD2
j_gene: TRBJ2-1
abundance: -
v_gene: TRBV18
CDR3nt: TGTGCCAGCTCAATCGGAACTAGCGGGATCGATGAGCAGTTCTTC
CDR3aa: CASSIGTSGIDEQFF

len: 15
d_gene: TRBD2
j_gene: TRBJ2-3
abundance: -
v_gene: TRBV6-1
CDR3nt: TGTGCCAGCAAGAAAACTAGCGGTTACACAGATACGCAGTATTTT
CDR3aa: CASKKTSGYTDTQYF

len: 15
d_gene: TRBD1
j_gene: TRBJ2-7
abundance: -
v_gene: TRBV27
CDR3nt: TGTGCCAGCAGTTCGAGGGACAGCATTGGTCACGAGCAGTACTTC
CDR3aa: CASSSRDSIGHEQYF

len: 16
d_gene: TRBD2
j_gene: TRBJ2-2
abundance: -
v_gene: TRBV6-5
CDR3nt: TGTGCCAGCAGTTACGCTAGCGGGGGGCTCAGCGGGGAGCTGTTTTTT
CDR3aa: CASSYASGGLSGELFF

len: 13
d_gene: -
j_gene: TRBJ2-7
abundance: -
v_gene: TRBV23-1
CDR3nt: TGCGCCAGCAGTCAATCGTCCGCAGGCAGCCAGTACTTC
CDR3aa: CASSQSSAGSQYF

len: 16
d_gene: TRBD2
j_gene: TRBJ2-3
abundance: -
v_gene: TRBV5-1
CDR3nt: TGCGCCAGCAGCCTCTTAGCGGGACCCGACACAGATACGCAGTATTTT
CDR3aa: CASSLLAGPDTDTQYF

len: 16
d_gene: -
j_gene: TRBJ2-1
abundance: -
v_gene: TRBV6-5
CDR3nt: TGTGCCAGCAGTTACCGGAGCTCAGGGTTCTACAATGAGCAGTTCTTC
CDR3aa: CASSYRSSGFYNEQFF

len: 15
d_gene: TRBD1
j_gene: TRBJ1-3
abundance: -
v_gene: TRBV28
CDR3nt: TGTGCCACCAGGGGACAGGTTCCCTCTGGAAACACCATATATTTT
CDR3aa: CATRGQVPSGNTIYF

len: 15
d_gene: TRBD1
j_gene: TRBJ2-5
abundance: -
v_gene: TRBV11-3
CDR3nt: TGTGCCAGCAGCTTTTGGGACAGGGCACAAGAGACCCAGTACTTC
CDR3aa: CASSFWDRAQETQYF

len: 14
d_gene: TRBD1
j_gene: TRBJ1-4
abundance: -
v_gene: TRBV5-4
CDR3nt: TGTGCCAGCAGCTGGACAGGGGGAAATGAAAAACTGTTTTTT
CDR3aa: CASSWTGGNEKLFF

len: 14
d_gene: -
j_gene: TRBJ1-4
abundance: -
v_gene: TRBV5-6
CDR3nt: TGTGCCAGCAGCTTGGTTGGCAATGGTGAAAAACTGTTTTTT
CDR3aa: CASSLVGNGEKLFF

len: 15
d_gene: -
j_gene: TRBJ2-1
abundance: -
v_gene: TRBV5-1
CDR3nt: TGCGCCAGCAGCCCCTGGGGCAGCACCTACAATGAGCAGTTCTTC
CDR3aa: CASSPWGSTYNEQFF

len: 13
d_gene: -
j_gene: TRBJ1-2
abundance: -
v_gene: TRBV28
CDR3nt: TGTGCCAGCACCCTCAAGCTTCCCGTGGGCTACACCTTC
CDR3aa: CASTLKLPVGYTF

len: 15
d_gene: -
j_gene: TRBJ1-2
abundance: -
v_gene: TRBV19
CDR3nt: TGTGCCAGTCACCGACAGCGCCTGACTAACTATGGCTACACCTTC
CDR3aa: CASHRQRLTNYGYTF

len: 14
d_gene: -
j_gene: TRBJ1-1
abundance: -
v_gene: TRBV6-1
CDR3nt: TGTGCCAGCAGCGTGGGACACACGAACACTGAAGCTTTCTTT
CDR3aa: CASSVGHTNTEAFF

len: 15
d_gene: -
j_gene: TRBJ1-2
abundance: -
v_gene: TRBV28
CDR3nt: TGTGCCAGCAGAAAAACCACAGGGTTATATGGGGGCTACACCTTC
CDR3aa: CASRKTTGLYGGYTF

len: 13
d_gene: -
j_gene: TRBJ2-7
abundance: -
v_gene: TRBV23-1
CDR3nt: TGCGCCAGCAGGAGGCAGGGGATCGACGAGCAGTACTTC
CDR3aa: CASRRQGIDEQYF

len: 14
d_gene: -
j_gene: TRBJ1-1
abundance: once
v_gene: TRBV19
CDR3nt: TGTGCCAGTAGTATTTCGGGTTCGAACACTGAAGCTTTCTTT
CDR3aa: CASSISGSNTEAFF

len: 13
d_gene: -
j_gene: TRBJ1-2
abundance: -
v_gene: TRBV9
CDR3nt: TGTGCCAGCAGCGACAACCAGGGTAATGGCTACACCTTC
CDR3aa: CASSDNQGNGYTF

len: 13
d_gene: -
j_gene: TRBJ2-5
abundance: -
v_gene: TRBV7-9
CDR3nt: TGTGCCAGCAGCTTAGGAGGTTGGGAGACCCAGTACTTC
CDR3aa: CASSLGGWETQYF

len: 15
d_gene: TRBD1
j_gene: TRBJ2-3
abundance: -
v_gene: TRBV7-3
CDR3nt: TGTGCCAGCAGCCCCCAGGGGGCTGGCACAGATACGCAGTATTTT
CDR3aa: CASSPQGAGTDTQYF

len: 14
d_gene: -
j_gene: TRBJ2-1
abundance: once
v_gene: TRBV9
CDR3nt: TGTGCCAGCAGTGGACTAAGCGGCTACAATGAGCAGTTCTTC
CDR3aa: CASSGLSGYNEQFF

len: 15
d_gene: TRBD2
j_gene: TRBJ2-1
abundance: once
v_gene: TRBV29-1
CDR3nt: TGCAGCGTCGCAAAGAGACTAGCGGGAGACAATGAGCAGTTCTTC
CDR3aa: CSVAKRLAGDNEQFF

len: 17
d_gene: -
j_gene: TRBJ2-7
abundance: -
v_gene: TRBV11-2
CDR3nt: TGTGCCAGCAACCTATTCAAATCGGGACATGGATCCTACGAGCAGTACTTC
CDR3aa: CASNLFKSGHGSYEQYF

len: 13
d_gene: -
j_gene: TRBJ2-7
abundance: -
v_gene: TRBV2
CDR3nt: TGTGCCAGCAGTGAGATTGGAACGGGCGAGCAGTACTTC
CDR3aa: CASSEIGTGEQYF